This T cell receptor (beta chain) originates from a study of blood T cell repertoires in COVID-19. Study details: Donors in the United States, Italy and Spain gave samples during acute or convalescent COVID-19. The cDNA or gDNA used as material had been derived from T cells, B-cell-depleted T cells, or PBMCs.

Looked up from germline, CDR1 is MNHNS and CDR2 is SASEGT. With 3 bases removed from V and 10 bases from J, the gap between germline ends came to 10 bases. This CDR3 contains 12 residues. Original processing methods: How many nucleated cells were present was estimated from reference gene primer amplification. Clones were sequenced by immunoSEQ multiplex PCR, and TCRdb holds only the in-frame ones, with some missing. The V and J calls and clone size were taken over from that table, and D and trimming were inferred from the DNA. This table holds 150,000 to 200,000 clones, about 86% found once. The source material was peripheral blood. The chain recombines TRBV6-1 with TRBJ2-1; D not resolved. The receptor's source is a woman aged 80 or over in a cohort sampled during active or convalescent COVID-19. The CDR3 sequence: CASSDVLKEQFF. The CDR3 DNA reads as TGTGCCAGCAGTGATGTACTAAAGGAGCAGTTCTTC.